A selection of T cell receptor beta chains follows, all from one sample in a study of shared clonotypes between healthy human individuals. The data were produced by immunoSEQ multiplex PCR, yet TCRdb's version contains in-frame clones alone and is incomplete. Of roughly 850,000 clones detected, about 96% appear once; the ten largest clones hold less than 0.25%. Sequencing used naive CD8+ T cells sorted from blood. These receptor sequences come from a man in his thirties or forties in good health. Each CDR3 is given with its conserved first and last residue. Each record gives: CDR3 protein, CDR3 DNA, CDR3 length, J gene, clone size, D gene, V gene. D genes are given only for firm matches. Clone size is stated in some rows and not others, as once, few, many or a class when expanded.

CDR3 protein: CASRSAGTTNF
CDR3 DNA: TGTGCCAGCAGATCCGCCGGGACTACCAACTTC
CDR3 length: 11
J gene: TRBJ2-5
clone size: .
D gene: TRBD2
V gene: TRBV11-2

CDR3 protein: CASSSLERGVGYGNQPQHF
CDR3 DNA: TGTGCCAGTAGTAGTCTTGAACGGGGGGTGGGGTATGGCAATCAGCCCCAGCATTTT
CDR3 length: 19
J gene: TRBJ1-5
clone size: .
D gene: .
V gene: TRBV19

CDR3 protein: CASSMGGTYQETQYF
CDR3 DNA: TGTGCCAGTAGTATGGGTGGGACCTACCAAGAGACCCAGTACTTC
CDR3 length: 15
J gene: TRBJ2-5
clone size: .
D gene: .
V gene: TRBV19

CDR3 protein: CASSLRDRGYGANVLTF
CDR3 DNA: TGTGCCAGCAGTTTAAGAGACAGGGGATACGGGGCCAACGTCCTGACTTTC
CDR3 length: 17
J gene: TRBJ2-6
clone size: .
D gene: TRBD1
V gene: TRBV28

CDR3 protein: CASSLIGLARGNEQFF
CDR3 DNA: TGTGCCAGCAGCTTGATAGGACTAGCACGGGGCAATGAGCAGTTCTTC
CDR3 length: 16
J gene: TRBJ2-1
clone size: once
D gene: TRBD2
V gene: TRBV27

CDR3 protein: CASSALAGASNEQFF
CDR3 DNA: TGTGCCAGCAGCGCACTAGCGGGAGCTAGCAATGAGCAGTTCTTC
CDR3 length: 15
J gene: TRBJ2-1
clone size: .
D gene: TRBD2
V gene: TRBV11-2

CDR3 protein: CASSFEAGGTNEQFF
CDR3 DNA: TGTGCCAGCAGCTTCGAAGCGGGAGGGACCAATGAGCAGTTCTTC
CDR3 length: 15
J gene: TRBJ2-1
clone size: .
D gene: TRBD2
V gene: TRBV7-9

CDR3 protein: CASSVEHSIYNEQFF
CDR3 DNA: TGTGCCAGCAGCGTAGAGCACTCTATCTACAATGAGCAGTTCTTC
CDR3 length: 15
J gene: TRBJ2-1
clone size: .
D gene: .
V gene: TRBV9

CDR3 protein: CASSPGLAGGEEGRQYF
CDR3 DNA: TGTGCCAGCAGCCCGGGACTAGCGGGAGGCGAGGAGGGAAGGCAGTACTTC
CDR3 length: 17
J gene: TRBJ2-7
clone size: once
D gene: TRBD2
V gene: TRBV7-6

CDR3 protein: CSVRQETDTQYF
CDR3 DNA: TGCAGCGTCCGACAGGAAACAGATACGCAGTATTTT
CDR3 length: 12
J gene: TRBJ2-3
clone size: .
D gene: .
V gene: TRBV29-1

CDR3 protein: CASSLVQDTYEQYF
CDR3 DNA: TGTGCCAGCAGCTTAGTGCAGGACACCTACGAGCAGTACTTC
CDR3 length: 14
J gene: TRBJ2-7
clone size: .
D gene: .
V gene: TRBV7-9

CDR3 protein: CASSPPRRGGDGYTF
CDR3 DNA: TGTGCCAGCAGCCCCCCTCGTAGGGGCGGAGATGGCTACACCTTC
CDR3 length: 15
J gene: TRBJ1-2
clone size: .
D gene: .
V gene: TRBV7-9

CDR3 protein: CASSQVPGQGYEQYF
CDR3 DNA: TGCGCCAGCAGCCAAGTGCCGGGACAGGGCTACGAGCAGTACTTC
CDR3 length: 15
J gene: TRBJ2-7
clone size: .
D gene: TRBD1
V gene: TRBV4-1

CDR3 protein: CASSTWDSWDYEQYF
CDR3 DNA: TGTGCCAGCAGCACCTGGGATAGCTGGGACTACGAGCAGTACTTC
CDR3 length: 15
J gene: TRBJ2-7
clone size: .
D gene: .
V gene: TRBV28

CDR3 protein: CASSLDDTEAFF
CDR3 DNA: TGTGCCAGCAGCTTGGATGACACTGAAGCTTTCTTT
CDR3 length: 12
J gene: TRBJ1-1
clone size: .
D gene: .
V gene: TRBV5-4

CDR3 protein: CAIFSPGVNYGYTF
CDR3 DNA: TGTGCCATCTTTTCCCCGGGAGTTAACTATGGCTACACCTTC
CDR3 length: 14
J gene: TRBJ1-2
clone size: .
D gene: .
V gene: TRBV10-3

CDR3 protein: CASSGDRVSYNEQFF
CDR3 DNA: TGTGCCAGTAGTGGGGACAGGGTGTCCTACAATGAGCAGTTCTTC
CDR3 length: 15
J gene: TRBJ2-1
clone size: .
D gene: TRBD1
V gene: TRBV19

CDR3 protein: CASSDFPNTGELFF
CDR3 DNA: TGTGCCAGCAGTGATTTTCCGAACACCGGGGAGCTGTTTTTT
CDR3 length: 14
J gene: TRBJ2-2
clone size: .
D gene: .
V gene: TRBV6-1

CDR3 protein: CASLPGQGAGQPQHF
CDR3 DNA: TGTGCCAGCCTCCCGGGACAGGGAGCCGGTCAGCCCCAGCATTTT
CDR3 length: 15
J gene: TRBJ1-5
clone size: .
D gene: TRBD1
V gene: TRBV2

CDR3 protein: CATSYGSGTDTQYF
CDR3 DNA: TGTGCCACCAGCTACGGGAGTGGTACAGATACGCAGTATTTT
CDR3 length: 14
J gene: TRBJ2-3
clone size: .
D gene: .
V gene: TRBV15

CDR3 protein: CASSLLAVGGNEQYF
CDR3 DNA: TGTGCCAGCAGTTTATTGGCAGTAGGAGGGAACGAGCAGTACTTC
CDR3 length: 15
J gene: TRBJ2-7
clone size: .
D gene: .
V gene: TRBV27

CDR3 protein: CASSLSLGQGQNTEAFF
CDR3 DNA: TGTGCCAGCAGCTTATCTCTTGGACAGGGTCAGAACACTGAAGCTTTCTTT
CDR3 length: 17
J gene: TRBJ1-1
clone size: .
D gene: TRBD1
V gene: TRBV11-2

CDR3 protein: CASSLDSPQETQYF
CDR3 DNA: TGTGCCAGCAGCTTAGACAGCCCCCAAGAGACCCAGTACTTC
CDR3 length: 14
J gene: TRBJ2-5
clone size: .
D gene: .
V gene: TRBV7-9

CDR3 protein: CASSLGSTGRAFF
CDR3 DNA: TGTGCCAGCAGTTTAGGTAGTACGGGAAGAGCTTTCTTT
CDR3 length: 13
J gene: TRBJ1-1
clone size: .
D gene: .
V gene: TRBV27

CDR3 protein: CASSQDKIGNEQYF
CDR3 DNA: TGCGCCAGCAGCCAAGATAAAATAGGGAACGAGCAGTACTTC
CDR3 length: 14
J gene: TRBJ2-7
clone size: .
D gene: .
V gene: TRBV4-3

CDR3 protein: CASRPQGVEGQPQHF
CDR3 DNA: TGTGCCAGCAGACCACAGGGGGTTGAGGGTCAGCCCCAGCATTTT
CDR3 length: 15
J gene: TRBJ1-5
clone size: .
D gene: TRBD1
V gene: TRBV28

CDR3 protein: CASSLGAGVEGEKLFF
CDR3 DNA: TGTGCCAGCAGCTTAGGGGCAGGGGTGGAGGGTGAAAAACTGTTTTTT
CDR3 length: 16
J gene: TRBJ1-4
clone size: .
D gene: .
V gene: TRBV7-2

CDR3 protein: CASSASGYEQYF
CDR3 DNA: TGTGCCAGCAGTGCGTCAGGGTACGAGCAGTACTTC
CDR3 length: 12
J gene: TRBJ2-7
clone size: .
D gene: .
V gene: TRBV6-5

CDR3 protein: CASRNLGQGGKNIGYTF
CDR3 DNA: TGCGCCAGCAGGAACCTTGGACAGGGGGGAAAAAATATAGGCTACACCTTC
CDR3 length: 17
J gene: TRBJ1-2
clone size: .
D gene: TRBD1
V gene: TRBV4-3

CDR3 protein: CASRGFSYEQYF
CDR3 DNA: TGTGCCAGCCGAGGGTTTTCCTACGAGCAGTACTTC
CDR3 length: 12
J gene: TRBJ2-7
clone size: .
D gene: .
V gene: TRBV27

CDR3 protein: CASSQGTLRGYEQYF
CDR3 DNA: TGCGCCAGCAGCCAAGGGACTCTCCGGGGTTACGAGCAGTACTTC
CDR3 length: 15
J gene: TRBJ2-7
clone size: many
D gene: .
V gene: TRBV4-3

CDR3 protein: CASSFGQRSYEQYF
CDR3 DNA: TGTGCCAGCAGCTTCGGCCAGAGATCCTACGAGCAGTACTTC
CDR3 length: 14
J gene: TRBJ2-7
clone size: .
D gene: .
V gene: TRBV5-4

CDR3 protein: CASSLSGTGGNTIYF
CDR3 DNA: TGTGCCAGCAGCTTAAGTGGAACGGGAGGAAACACCATATATTTT
CDR3 length: 15
J gene: TRBJ1-3
clone size: .
D gene: .
V gene: TRBV7-6

CDR3 protein: CSAGLGGNIQYF
CDR3 DNA: TGCAGCGCAGGTTTAGGAGGAAACATTCAGTACTTC
CDR3 length: 12
J gene: TRBJ2-4
clone size: .
D gene: .
V gene: TRBV29-1

CDR3 protein: CASTSPGGTGGEEQYF
CDR3 DNA: TGCGCCAGCACCTCACCGGGCGGGACAGGGGGTGAAGAGCAGTACTTC
CDR3 length: 16
J gene: TRBJ2-7
clone size: .
D gene: TRBD1
V gene: TRBV5-1

CDR3 protein: CASSPPLTAQETQYF
CDR3 DNA: TGTGCCAGCTCACCACCGTTGACAGCACAAGAGACCCAGTACTTC
CDR3 length: 15
J gene: TRBJ2-5
clone size: .
D gene: .
V gene: TRBV18

CDR3 protein: CASSPSRLPTDTQYF
CDR3 DNA: TGTGCCAGCAGCCCCAGCCGCTTACCCACAGATACGCAGTATTTT
CDR3 length: 15
J gene: TRBJ2-3
clone size: once
D gene: .
V gene: TRBV9

CDR3 protein: CSVEDNAGVQETQYF
CDR3 DNA: TGCAGCGTTGAAGATAACGCGGGAGTGCAAGAGACCCAGTACTTC
CDR3 length: 15
J gene: TRBJ2-5
clone size: .
D gene: TRBD2
V gene: TRBV29-1

CDR3 protein: CASSPTLAGAYNEQFF
CDR3 DNA: TGTGCCAGCAGCCCAACCCTAGCGGGTGCCTACAATGAGCAGTTCTTC
CDR3 length: 16
J gene: TRBJ2-1
clone size: .
D gene: TRBD2
V gene: TRBV7-9

CDR3 protein: CASRKAGGGEQYF
CDR3 DNA: TGTGCCAGCAGAAAGGCCGGGGGTGGAGAGCAGTACTTC
CDR3 length: 13
J gene: TRBJ2-7
clone size: .
D gene: .
V gene: TRBV7-6

CDR3 protein: CASRSRDWNTEAFF
CDR3 DNA: TGTGCCAGCAGGTCTCGGGACTGGAACACTGAAGCTTTCTTT
CDR3 length: 14
J gene: TRBJ1-1
clone size: .
D gene: .
V gene: TRBV25-1

CDR3 protein: CASSVSGGLGGYTF
CDR3 DNA: TGTGCCAGCAGCGTCTCAGGGGGTCTGGGAGGCTACACCTTC
CDR3 length: 14
J gene: TRBJ1-2
clone size: .
D gene: TRBD1
V gene: TRBV9

CDR3 protein: CASRNGVSSYNEQFF
CDR3 DNA: TGTGCCAGCCGGAACGGGGTTAGCTCCTACAATGAGCAGTTCTTC
CDR3 length: 15
J gene: TRBJ2-1
clone size: .
D gene: .
V gene: TRBV2

CDR3 protein: CASSLVGTGGGNTEAFF
CDR3 DNA: TGCGCCAGCAGCTTGGTCGGGACCGGGGGAGGCAACACTGAAGCTTTCTTT
CDR3 length: 17
J gene: TRBJ1-1
clone size: .
D gene: .
V gene: TRBV5-1

CDR3 protein: CSVFSGDPSNYGYTF
CDR3 DNA: TGCAGCGTTTTTTCAGGGGACCCCTCTAACTATGGCTACACCTTC
CDR3 length: 15
J gene: TRBJ1-2
clone size: .
D gene: .
V gene: TRBV29-1

CDR3 protein: CSVEKAYNEQFF
CDR3 DNA: TGCAGCGTTGAAAAGGCCTACAATGAGCAGTTCTTC
CDR3 length: 12
J gene: TRBJ2-1
clone size: .
D gene: .
V gene: TRBV29-1

CDR3 protein: CASSEEWQAGNTIYF
CDR3 DNA: TGTGCCAGCAGTGAAGAGTGGCAGGCGGGAAACACCATATATTTT
CDR3 length: 15
J gene: TRBJ1-3
clone size: once
D gene: .
V gene: TRBV6-1